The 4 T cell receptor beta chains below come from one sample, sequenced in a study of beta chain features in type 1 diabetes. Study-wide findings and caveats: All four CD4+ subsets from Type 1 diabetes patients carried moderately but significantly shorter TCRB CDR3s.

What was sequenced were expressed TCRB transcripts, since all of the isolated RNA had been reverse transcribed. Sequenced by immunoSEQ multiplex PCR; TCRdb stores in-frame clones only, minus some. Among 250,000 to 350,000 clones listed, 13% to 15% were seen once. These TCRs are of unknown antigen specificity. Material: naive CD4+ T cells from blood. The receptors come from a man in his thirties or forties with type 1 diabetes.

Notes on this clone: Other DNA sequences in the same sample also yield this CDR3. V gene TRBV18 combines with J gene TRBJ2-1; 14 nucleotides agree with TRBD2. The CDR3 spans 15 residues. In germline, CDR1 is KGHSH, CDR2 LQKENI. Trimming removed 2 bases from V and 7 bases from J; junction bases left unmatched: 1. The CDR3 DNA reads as TGTGCCAGCTCACCATGGACTAGCGGGAGGAATGAGCAGTTCTTC. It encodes CASSPWTSGRNEQFF.

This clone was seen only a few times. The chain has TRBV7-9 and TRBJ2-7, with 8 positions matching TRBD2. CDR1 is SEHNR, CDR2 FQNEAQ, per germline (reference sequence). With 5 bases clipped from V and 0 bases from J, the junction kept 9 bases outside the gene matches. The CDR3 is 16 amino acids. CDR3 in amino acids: CASSPSPTSGSYEQYF. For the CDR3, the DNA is TGTGCCAGCAGCCCCTCCCCTACTAGCGGCTCCTACGAGCAGTACTTC.

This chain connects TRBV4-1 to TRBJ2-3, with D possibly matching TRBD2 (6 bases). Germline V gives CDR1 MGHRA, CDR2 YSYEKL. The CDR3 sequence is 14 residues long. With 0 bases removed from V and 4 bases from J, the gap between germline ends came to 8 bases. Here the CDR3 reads CASSQDRGSDTQYF. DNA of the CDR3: TGCGCCAGCAGCCAAGATCGGGGGTCAGATACGCAGTATTTT.

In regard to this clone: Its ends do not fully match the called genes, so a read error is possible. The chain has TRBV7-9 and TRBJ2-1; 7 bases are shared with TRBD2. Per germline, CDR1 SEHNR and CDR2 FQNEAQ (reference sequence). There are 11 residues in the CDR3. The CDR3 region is CASSPGGTLLF. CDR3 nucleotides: TGTGCCAGCAGCCCGGGAGGAACCCTGCTCTTC. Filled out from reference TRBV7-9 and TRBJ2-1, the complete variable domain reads DTGVSQNPRHKITKRGQNVTFRCDPISEHNRLYWYRQTLGQGPEFLTYFQNEAQLEKSRLLSDRFSAERPKGSFSTLEIQRTEQGDSAMYLCASSPGGTLLFGPGTRLTVL.